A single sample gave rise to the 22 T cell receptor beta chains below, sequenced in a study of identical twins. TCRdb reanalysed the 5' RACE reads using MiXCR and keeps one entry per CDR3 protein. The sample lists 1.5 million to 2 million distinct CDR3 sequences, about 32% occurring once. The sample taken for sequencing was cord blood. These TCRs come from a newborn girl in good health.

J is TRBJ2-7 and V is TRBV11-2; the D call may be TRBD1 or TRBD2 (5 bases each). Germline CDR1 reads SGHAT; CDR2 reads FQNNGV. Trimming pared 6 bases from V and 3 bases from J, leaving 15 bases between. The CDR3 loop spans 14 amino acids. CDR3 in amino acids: CASSWDPVLYEQYF. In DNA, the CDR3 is TGTGCCAGCAGTTGGGACCCCGTCCTCTACGAGCAGTACTTC.

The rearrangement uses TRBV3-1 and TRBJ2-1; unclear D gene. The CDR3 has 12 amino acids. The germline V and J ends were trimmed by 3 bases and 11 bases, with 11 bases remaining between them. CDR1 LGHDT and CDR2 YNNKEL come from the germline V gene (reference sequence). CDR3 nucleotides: TGTGCCAGCAGCCAGTCTAGGTTGCAGCAGTTCTTC. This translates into CASSQSRLQQFF.

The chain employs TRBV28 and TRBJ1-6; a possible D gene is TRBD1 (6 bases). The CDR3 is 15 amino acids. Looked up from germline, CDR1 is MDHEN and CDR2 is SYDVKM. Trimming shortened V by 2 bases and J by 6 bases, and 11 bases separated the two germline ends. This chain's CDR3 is CASSLRGHLNSPLHF. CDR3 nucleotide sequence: TGTGCCAGCAGTTTAAGGGGACACCTTAATTCACCCCTCCACTTT.

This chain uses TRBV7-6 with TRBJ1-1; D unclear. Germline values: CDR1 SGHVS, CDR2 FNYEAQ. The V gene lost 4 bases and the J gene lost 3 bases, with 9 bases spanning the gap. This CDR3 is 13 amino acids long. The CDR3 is CASSSAPYTEAFF. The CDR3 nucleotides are TGTGCCAGCAGCTCGGCCCCCTACACTGAAGCTTTCTTT.

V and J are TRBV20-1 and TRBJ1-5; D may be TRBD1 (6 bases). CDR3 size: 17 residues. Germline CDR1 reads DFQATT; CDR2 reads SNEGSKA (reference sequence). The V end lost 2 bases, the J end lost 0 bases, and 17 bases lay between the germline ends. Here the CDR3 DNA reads TGCAGTGCTAGACGACAAGGACAGCGTTATAGCAATCAGCCCCAGCATTTT. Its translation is CSARRQGQRYSNQPQHF.

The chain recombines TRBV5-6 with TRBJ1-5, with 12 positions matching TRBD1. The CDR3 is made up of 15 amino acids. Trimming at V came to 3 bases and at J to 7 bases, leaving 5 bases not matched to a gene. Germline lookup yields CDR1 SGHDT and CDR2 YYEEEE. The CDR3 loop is CASSSRDRGLQPQHF. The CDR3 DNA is TGTGCCAGCAGCTCCCGGGACAGGGGGCTCCAGCCCCAGCATTTT.

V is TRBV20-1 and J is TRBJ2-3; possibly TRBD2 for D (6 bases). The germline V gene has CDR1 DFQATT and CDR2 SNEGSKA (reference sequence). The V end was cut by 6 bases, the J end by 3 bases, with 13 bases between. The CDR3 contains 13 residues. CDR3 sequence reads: CSAWRAGTDTQYF. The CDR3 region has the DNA TGCAGTGCCTGGAGGGCCGGGACAGATACGCAGTATTTT.

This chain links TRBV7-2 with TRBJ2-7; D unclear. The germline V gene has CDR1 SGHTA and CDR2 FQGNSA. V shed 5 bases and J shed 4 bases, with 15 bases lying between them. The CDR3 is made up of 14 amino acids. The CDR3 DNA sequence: TGTGCCAGCAGCCTAACAACTGGGAAATACGAGCAGTACTTC. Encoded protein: CASSLTTGKYEQYF. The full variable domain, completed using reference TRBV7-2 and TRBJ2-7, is GAGVSQSPSNKVTEKGKDVELRCDPISGHTALYWYRQSLGQGLEFLIYFQGNSAPDKSGLPSDRFSAERTGGSVSTLTIQRTQQEDSAVYLCASSLTTGKYEQYFGPGTRLTVT.

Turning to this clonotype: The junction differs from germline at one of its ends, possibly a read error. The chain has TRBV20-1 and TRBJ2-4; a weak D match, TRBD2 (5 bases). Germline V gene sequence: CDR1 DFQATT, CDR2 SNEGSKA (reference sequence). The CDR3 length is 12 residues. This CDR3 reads CSATKAEVKQYF. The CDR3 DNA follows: TGTAGTGCTACGAAAGCGGAGGTAAAGCAGTACTTC.

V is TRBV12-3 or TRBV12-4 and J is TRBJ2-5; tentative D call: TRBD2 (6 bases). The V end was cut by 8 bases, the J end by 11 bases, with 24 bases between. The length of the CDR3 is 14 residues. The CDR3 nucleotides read TGTGCCAGCGGTATGGGGCTAGCGTACAATGAGCAGTACTTC. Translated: CASGMGLAYNEQYF.

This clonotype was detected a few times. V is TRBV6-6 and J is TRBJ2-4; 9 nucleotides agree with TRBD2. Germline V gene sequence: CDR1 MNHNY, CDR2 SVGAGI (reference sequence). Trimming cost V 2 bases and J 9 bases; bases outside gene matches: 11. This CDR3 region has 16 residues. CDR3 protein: CASSYGPGLAQGIQYF. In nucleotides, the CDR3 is TGTGCCAGCAGTTACGGCCCGGGACTAGCCCAAGGCATTCAGTACTTC.

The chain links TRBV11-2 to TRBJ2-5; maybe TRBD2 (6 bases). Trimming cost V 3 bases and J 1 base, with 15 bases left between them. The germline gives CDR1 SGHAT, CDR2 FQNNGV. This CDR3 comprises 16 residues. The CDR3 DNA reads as TGTGCCAGCAGCTTGTTCTCGGGAGCGCCCCAAGAGACCCAGTACTTC. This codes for CASSLFSGAPQETQYF.

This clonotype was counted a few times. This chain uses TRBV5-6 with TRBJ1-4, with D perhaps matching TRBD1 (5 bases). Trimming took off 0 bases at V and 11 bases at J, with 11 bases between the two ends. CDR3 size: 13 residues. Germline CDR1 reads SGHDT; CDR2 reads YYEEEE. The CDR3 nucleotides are TGTGCCAGCAGCTTGGTGGCAGGGTTGAAACTGTTTTTT. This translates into CASSLVAGLKLFF.

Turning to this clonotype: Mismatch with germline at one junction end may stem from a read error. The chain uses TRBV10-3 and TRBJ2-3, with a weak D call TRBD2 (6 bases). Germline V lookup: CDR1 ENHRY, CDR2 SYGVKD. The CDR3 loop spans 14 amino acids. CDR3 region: CAISESAGPDAQYF. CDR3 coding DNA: TGTGCCATCAGTGAGTCGGCGGGGCCAGATGCGCAGTATTTT.

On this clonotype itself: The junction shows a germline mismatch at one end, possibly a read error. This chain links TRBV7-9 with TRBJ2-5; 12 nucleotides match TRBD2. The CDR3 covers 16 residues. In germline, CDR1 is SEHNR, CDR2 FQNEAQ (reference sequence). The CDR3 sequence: CAGSLALAGGIETQYF. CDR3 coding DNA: TGTGCCGGCAGCTTAGCACTAGCGGGAGGCATAGAGACCCAGTACTTC.

The CDR3: CASSSPLDNEQYF. DNA for the CDR3: TGTGCCAGCAGCTCCCCCTTGGACAATGAGCAGTACTTC. The V call is TRBV7-2, the J call TRBJ2-1; weak D call: TRBD1 (5 bases). The assigned J gene may be wrong: the sequence end matches TRBJ2-7 better. The CDR3 consists of 13 residues. The germline V gene encodes CDR1 SGHTA and CDR2 FQGNSA.

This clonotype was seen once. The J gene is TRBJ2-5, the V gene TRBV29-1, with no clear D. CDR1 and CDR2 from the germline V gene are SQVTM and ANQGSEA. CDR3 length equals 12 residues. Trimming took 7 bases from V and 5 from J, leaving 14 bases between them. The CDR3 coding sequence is TGCAGCGCGCTATTAGAGTCGGAGACCCAGTACTTC. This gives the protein CSALLESETQYF.

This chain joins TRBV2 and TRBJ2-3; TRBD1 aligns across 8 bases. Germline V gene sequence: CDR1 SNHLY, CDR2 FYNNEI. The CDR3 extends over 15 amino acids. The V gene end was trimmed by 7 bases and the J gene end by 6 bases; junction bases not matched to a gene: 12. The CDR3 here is CASTRRQGSIDTQYF. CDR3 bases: TGTGCCAGCACCCGAAGACAGGGGTCCATCGATACGCAGTATTTT. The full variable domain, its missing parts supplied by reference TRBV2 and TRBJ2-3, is EPEVTQTPSHQVTQMGQEVILRCVPISNHLYFYWYRQILGQKVEFLVSFYNNEISEKSEIFDDQFSVERPDGSNFTLKIRSTKLEDSAMYFCASTRRQGSIDTQYFGPGTRLTVL.

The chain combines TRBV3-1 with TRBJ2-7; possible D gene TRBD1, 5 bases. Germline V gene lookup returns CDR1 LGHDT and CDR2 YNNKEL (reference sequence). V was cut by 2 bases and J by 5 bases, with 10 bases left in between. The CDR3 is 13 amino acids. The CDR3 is CASSQIFRDEQYF. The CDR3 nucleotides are TGTGCCAGCAGCCAAATATTCAGGGACGAGCAGTACTTC.

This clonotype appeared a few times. The CDR3 DNA reads as TGTGCCACCAAACTAGCGGGGGGGCCCACCTACGAGCAGTACTTC. This codes for CATKLAGGPTYEQYF. The chain links TRBV27 to TRBJ2-7; 13 bases are a match to TRBD2. Trimming cost V 10 bases and J 2 bases; bases outside gene matches: 8. This CDR3 is built from 15 residues. Germline CDR1 is MNHEY and CDR2 is SMNVEV (reference sequence).

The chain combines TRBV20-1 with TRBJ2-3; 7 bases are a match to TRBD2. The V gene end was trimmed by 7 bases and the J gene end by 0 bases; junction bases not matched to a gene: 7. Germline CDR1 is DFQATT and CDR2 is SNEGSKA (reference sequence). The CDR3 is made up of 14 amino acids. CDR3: CSEGGGRSTDTQYF. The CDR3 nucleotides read TGCAGTGAAGGCGGGGGACGTAGCACAGATACGCAGTATTTT.

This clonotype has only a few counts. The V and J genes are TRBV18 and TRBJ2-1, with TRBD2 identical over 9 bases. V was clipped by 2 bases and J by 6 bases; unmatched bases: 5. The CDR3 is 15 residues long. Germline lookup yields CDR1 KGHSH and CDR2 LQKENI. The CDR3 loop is CASSPAAGGSNEQFF. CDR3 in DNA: TGTGCCAGCTCACCAGCAGCGGGGGGTAGCAATGAGCAGTTCTTC.